This T cell receptor beta chain was retrieved from a study of blood T cell repertoires in COVID-19. Across the whole study: The study drew acute and convalescent COVID-19 samples from the United States, Italy and Spain. The analysed material was cDNA or gDNA that came from T cells, B-cell-depleted T cells, or PBMCs.

The CDR3 runs to 15 residues. V lost 6 bases to trimming and J lost 8 bases, with 20 bases between them. Germline values: CDR1 MNHEY, CDR2 SMNVEV (reference sequence). Repertoires were generated with immunoSEQ multiplex PCR, while TCRdb's copy carries only in-frame clones and drops some. This sample has 150,000 or so clones, with 74% found just once. This clonotype originated in a woman older than 75 with acute or convalescent COVID-19. The sample taken for sequencing was peripheral blood. V gene TRBV27 combines with J gene TRBJ2-1, with D maybe TRBD2 (5 bases). The CDR3 DNA reads as TGTGCCAGCAGAAAAATAACCGGACTTGAAGATGAGCAGTTCTTC. It translates to CASRKITGLEDEQFF.